This T cell receptor (beta chain) was documented in a study of regulatory T cells in long-lasting Graves disease. V gave up 9 bases and J gave up 2 bases; unmatched junction bases: 10. There are 14 residues in the CDR3. The germline V gene encodes CDR1 LNHDA and CDR2 SQIVND (reference sequence). As for time point: persistent/refractory GD, antithyroid drugs over 5 years with positive TRAb. From RNA extracted from PBMCs, the TCR library was made. Overall study results and limits: Persistent disease samples used TRBV28, TRBJ1-2 and TRBJ2-5 preferentially. Clonotypes that were public and shared totalled approximately 2,800 in persistent patients versus 850 to 1,000 in new patients.

HTBI primers from iRepertoire and Arm-PCR of CDR3 regions yielded the TCR beta libraries. TCRdb re-called the multiplex PCR reads with MiXCR, one entry per CDR3 protein. The sample has 300,000 to 500,000 distinct CDR3 sequences, less than 25% seen once. A note on this clonotype: Its antigen is still unknown.

The clonotype comes from a female donor with Graves disease. The sample in question was peripheral blood mononuclear cells (PBMCs), obtained when the disease was refractory, from a patient treated with antithyroid drugs. V is TRBV19 and J is TRBJ2-7; TRBD1 matches 7 bases. Here the CDR3 DNA reads TGTGCCAGCCACCCTGGGGGACAGCCCTACGAGCAGTACTTC. Its translation: CASHPGGQPYEQYF.